This T cell receptor beta chain was recovered during a study of blood T cell repertoires in COVID-19. The germline gives CDR1 MDHEN, CDR2 SYDVKM. The ends lost 5 bases at V and 3 bases at J; junction bases unmatched: 8. This CDR3 is built from 15 residues. Sequencing was performed with immunoSEQ multiplex PCR; in TCRdb, only in-frame clones are kept and a portion is missing. The sample yields approximately 200,000 clones, more than 75% seen once. This sequence originates from a woman aged 40-49 years with acute COVID-19. Sequenced material: PBMCs or T cells enriched from blood (not recorded which). V and J are TRBV28 and TRBJ2-7, with 9 bases aligning to TRBD2. The CDR3 protein is CASSPPAGGFYEQYF. The CDR3 DNA follows: TGTGCCAGCAGTCCCCCGGCGGGAGGGTTCTACGAGCAGTACTTC.